This T cell receptor (beta chain) was sequenced in a study of T cell changes during pregnancy in multiple sclerosis. TCRdb's table, derived via immunoSEQ multiplex PCR, lists solely in-frame clones and lacks some. The top ten clones hold roughly 1.7% of a sample with around 95,000 clones, approximately 93% of them seen once. V shed 3 bases and J 0 bases; nucleotides not matched to a gene: 5. CDR1 is KGHSH and CDR2 is LQKENI in the germline V gene. This CDR3 has 16 amino acids. This receptor was obtained from a female donor in good health, enrolled as a control in a pregnancy study. The chain joins TRBV18 to TRBJ2-1, with TRBD2 matching 7 bases. The starting material was peripheral blood, obtained after pregnancy. CDR3 protein: CASSPTAGISYNEQFF. CDR3 coding DNA: TGTGCCAGCTCACCTACAGCGGGAATCTCCTACAATGAGCAGTTCTTC.